This T cell receptor (beta chain) was sequenced for a study of cytomegalovirus exposure and HLA in healthy donors. Across the study: From 190 million or so T cells, an earlier analysis saw around 120 million unique TCR beta sequences. Study-wide results and limits: When the data were analyzed later, several of the most significant clusters appeared to be linked to common viral pathogens. Beyond CMV serostatus, there was no information to go on about immune exposure. Most subjects had HLA-A and HLA-B alleles reportedly predicted accurately by TCR beta sequences.

V lost 0 bases, J lost 2 bases, and 5 bases stayed unmatched. From germline, CDR1 is MDHEN and CDR2 SYDVKM. The CDR3 has 17 residues. It was with 60 Vbeta and 13 Jbeta primers that the PCR ran. This table comes from immunoSEQ multiplex PCR, and its TCRdb copy is limited to in-frame clones, with some not included. The listing contains about 190,000 clones. With regard to this clone: Its antigen is still unknown.

The sequence was obtained from a woman younger than 45 in good health and CMV-seropositive. This sequence joins TRBV28 and TRBJ2-5, with 11 bases that match TRBD2. The sample consisted of PBMCs. The CDR3 DNA reads as TGTGCCAGCAGTTTATGGGGGGCTAGCGGGGGGCAAGAGACCCAGTACTTC. Translated, it gives CASSLWGASGGQETQYF.